These 16 T cell receptor beta chains came from one sample sequenced in a study of neurological immune-mediated disorders (dated by TCRdb to the late 2010s). Library creation used 5' RACE. Instrument on record: Illumina HiSeq 2500. TCRdb ran its own pipeline on the public reads, namely fastp trimming at Q25 and MiXCR clone calling, and kept in-frame beta chains. When rows share a CDR3 protein, they turn into one entry using the most common DNA and genes. Here the sample has about 59,000 distinct CDR3 sequences; 3% to 4% occur a single time. Of the sample, under 2.5% falls within the top ten clones. Sequenced material: PBMCs. These receptors were obtained from a woman aged 50 to 60 with multiple sclerosis.

This clonotype was detected many times. V gene TRBV12-3 or TRBV12-4 combines with J gene TRBJ2-2; D unresolved. Trimming stripped 6 bases from V and 4 bases from J, with 9 bases between. The CDR3 has 13 amino acids. CDR3 sequence (DNA): TGTGCCAGCAGCTCCTGGATCACCGGGGAGCTGTTTTTT. It specifies CASSSWITGELFF.

V is TRBV20-1 and J is TRBJ2-4; TRBD1 agrees at 10 bases. Per the germline V gene, CDR1 is DFQATT and CDR2 is SNEGSKA (reference sequence). Trimming took 0 bases from V and 3 from J; bases not matched to a gene: 8. The CDR3 is 17 amino acids. As DNA, the CDR3 is TGCAGTGCTAGAGATAACACGGACAGGGGGAGCAAAAACATTCAGTACTTC. Amino acids: CSARDNTDRGSKNIQYF.

This clonotype was detected ten times or more. The chain's CDR3 is CSARRRSSGNTIYF. CDR3 in DNA: TGCAGTGCTAGACGGCGGAGCTCTGGAAACACCATATATTTT. The chain combines TRBV20-1 with TRBJ1-3; no firm D call. This CDR3 is 14 amino acids long. V dropped 2 bases and J dropped 0 bases, with 8 bases sitting between them. Germline CDR1 and CDR2: DFQATT and SNEGSKA (reference sequence).

This clonotype was recorded a few times. The chain uses TRBV20-1 and TRBJ1-2, with 7 positions matching TRBD1. Trimming took 1 base from V and 5 from J; bases not matched to a gene: 7. The CDR3 is 14 residues long. The V gene's germline CDR1 is DFQATT and CDR2 SNEGSKA (reference sequence). The CDR3 reads CSARAGTEGYGYTF. The CDR3 DNA sequence: TGCAGTGCTAGAGCCGGGACAGAGGGATATGGCTACACCTTC.

Many counts were recorded for this clonotype. The rearrangement uses TRBV3-1 and TRBJ1-1; D unresolved. There are 14 residues in the CDR3. Germline V gene data show CDR1 as LGHDT and CDR2 as YNNKEL (reference sequence). Trimming cost V 4 bases and J 5 bases, with 14 bases left between them. CDR3 sequence reads: CASSPPGGWTEAFF. The CDR3 bases are TGTGCCAGCAGCCCCCCCGGCGGCTGGACTGAAGCTTTCTTT.

In its sample, this clonotype was seen many times. This chain uses TRBV12-3 or TRBV12-4 with TRBJ2-3, with D tentatively TRBD1 (6 bases). Trimming removed 4 bases at V and 1 base at J, with 15 bases between. The CDR3 length is 16 residues. DNA of the CDR3: TGTGCCAGCAGTTACAGCAGACAGGAAGGCACAGATACGCAGTATTTT. As protein: CASSYSRQEGTDTQYF.

This clonotype was found many times. This chain uses TRBV9 with TRBJ1-5, with D possibly being TRBD1 (5 bases). This CDR3 region has 14 residues. Germline loops: CDR1 SGDLS, CDR2 YYNGEE. The V end lost 3 bases, the J end lost 9 bases, and 16 bases lay between the germline ends. The chain's CDR3 is CASSAPGLSGPQHF. In DNA, the CDR3 is TGTGCCAGCAGCGCTCCGGGACTCTCGGGGCCCCAGCATTTT.

This clonotype came up many times. This may be a read error, as it is one base from a much larger clone. This chain connects TRBV10-3 to TRBJ1-1, with D perhaps TRBD1 (5 bases). CDR3 length equals 14 residues. V was shortened by 6 bases and J by 1 base, with 12 bases between the two germline ends. Germline lookup yields CDR1 ENHRY and CDR2 SYGVKD. The CDR3 loop reads CAIRGGKGNTEAFF. CDR3 in DNA: TGTGCCATCAGGGGGGGAAAGGGGAACACTGAAGCTTTCTTT.

This clonotype was detected ten times or more. The J gene is TRBJ2-6, the V gene TRBV5-1; D gene uncertain. Germline V gene lookup returns CDR1 SGHRS and CDR2 YFSETQ. This CDR3 has 16 residues. The V end was cut by 1 base, the J end by 0 bases, with 8 bases between. The CDR3 nucleotides are TGCGCCAGCAGCTTGATGGGCAGCTCTGGGGCCAACGTCCTGACTTTC. Encoded protein: CASSLMGSSGANVLTF. The entire variable domain, with the rest obtained from reference TRBV5-1 and TRBJ2-6, is as follows: KAGVTQTPRYLIKTRGQQVTLSCSPISGHRSVSWYQQTPGQGLQFLFEYFSETQRNKGNFPGRFSGRQFSNSRSEMNVSTLELGDSALYLCASSLMGSSGANVLTFGAGSRLTVL.

The sample holds many counts of this clonotype. This may arise from a read error, as a much more abundant clone is one base away. This chain uses TRBV24-1 with TRBJ2-5; D is possibly TRBD1 or TRBD2 (5 bases each). The germline V and J ends were trimmed by 0 bases and 5 bases, with 9 bases remaining between them. The CDR3 consists of 14 residues. Germline CDR1 KGHDR, CDR2 SFDVKD. The CDR3 spells CATSDLKGTETQYF. In DNA, the CDR3 is TGTGCCACCAGTGATTTGAAGGGGACGGAGACCCAGTACTTC.

This clonotype came up many times. The chain carries TRBV20-1 and TRBJ1-5; 10 positions match TRBD1. The germline V gene encodes CDR1 DFQATT and CDR2 SNEGSKA (reference sequence). After removal of 3 bases from V and 1 base from J, the junction contained 9 bases not matched to a gene. The CDR3 is 17 residues long. The CDR3, as DNA: TGCAGTGCTAGCACCGGGACAGGGGTTGGGAGCAATCAGCCCCAGCATTTT. Protein product: CSASTGTGVGSNQPQHF.

This clonotype appeared many times. This chain connects TRBV20-1 to TRBJ2-5, with 8 bases matching TRBD2. The J segment lost 5 bases and the V segment lost 2 bases, leaving 13 bases of the junction unmatched. The CDR3 loop spans 16 amino acids. Germline V gene lookup returns CDR1 DFQATT and CDR2 SNEGSKA (reference sequence). CDR3 nucleotide sequence: TGCAGTGCTAGATCGCCCGGGACTAGGAGTTCGGAGACCCAGTACTTC. Translated: CSARSPGTRSSETQYF.

This clonotype came up many times. The chain combines TRBV12-3 or TRBV12-4 with TRBJ1-6; D perhaps matches TRBD1 (6 bases). Trimming cost V 6 bases and J 10 bases, with 19 bases left between them. The CDR3 spans 15 residues. The CDR3 protein is CASSLLQGKGSPLHF. Here the CDR3 DNA reads TGTGCCAGCAGCCTGCTACAGGGTAAAGGCTCACCCCTCCACTTT.

This clonotype was seen many times. The J gene is TRBJ1-5, the V gene TRBV12-3 or TRBV12-4; TRBD1 might be the D (6 bases). This CDR3 comprises 16 residues. The V gene lost 6 bases and the J gene lost 2 bases, with 17 bases spanning the gap. The CDR3 spells CASSRGTIRGNQPQHF. CDR3 bases: TGTGCCAGCAGCAGAGGGACAATTCGTGGCAATCAGCCCCAGCATTTT.

This clonotype was seen at least ten times. The rearrangement joins TRBV20-1 to TRBJ1-1; tentative D call: TRBD1 (6 bases). The CDR3 has 13 residues. The ends were cut back, 7 bases at V and 0 bases at J, with 12 bases in the middle. Germline CDR1 and CDR2: DFQATT and SNEGSKA (reference sequence). Written as DNA, the CDR3 is TGCAGTGTCAAGGACAGCATGAACACTGAAGCTTTCTTT. Residues: CSVKDSMNTEAFF.

This clonotype was observed at least ten times. The chain has TRBV11-3 and TRBJ2-3; TRBD2 aligns across 7 bases. The CDR3 is 14 residues long. V gave up 3 bases and J gave up 0 bases; unmatched junction bases: 0. CDR1 is SGHNT and CDR2 is YENEEA in the germline V gene. CDR3 sequence reads: CASSFSGSTDTQYF. CDR3 nucleotide sequence: TGTGCCAGCAGCTTTAGCGGGAGCACAGATACGCAGTATTTT.